Included here is one T cell receptor beta chain sequence, with context. The repertoire was sequenced with immunoSEQ multiplex PCR; TCRdb's copy has only in-frame clones and lacks some. The sample consists of 130,000 to 150,000 clones, about 91% of them appearing once. This record comes from a study of T cell responses to AZD1222 COVID-19 vaccine. The CDR3 totals 14 residues. The germline gives CDR1 SGHVS, CDR2 FQNEAQ. Losses at the gene ends were 5 bases for V and 2 bases for J; bases not matched to a gene: 2. This sequence joins TRBV7-8 and TRBJ1-3; 8 positions match TRBD1. The sequences come from peripheral blood, collected on day 0 of AZD1222 vaccination. The TCR originated in an adult in good health. The CDR3: CASSLQGAGNTIYF. The CDR3 coding sequence is TGTGCCAGCAGCCTACAGGGGGCTGGAAACACCATATATTTT.